This TCR beta chain was documented in a study of blood T cell repertoires in COVID-19. Study-wide background: Whether acute or convalescent, the COVID-19 samples came from the United States, Italy and Spain. Sources were T cells, B-cell-depleted T cells, or PBMCs; the material itself was cDNA or gDNA.

Authors' data handling: Estimation of nucleated cell counts relied on the amplification of reference gene primers. Method: immunoSEQ multiplex PCR; TCRdb's copy keeps in-frame clones and lacks some. V and J calls and clone size are those listed in that table; D and trimming were worked out from the DNA. The table records 150,000 to 200,000 clones, roughly 85% of them present only once. The CDR3 covers 14 residues. V lost 4 bases to trimming and J lost 2 bases; unmatched junction nucleotides: 2. Germline V gene sequence: CDR1 MNHEY, CDR2 SMNVEV (reference sequence). The J gene is TRBJ2-7, the V gene TRBV27; 10 bases are shared with TRBD2. The material sequenced was peripheral blood. The sequence came from a man aged 55 to 69 with acute or convalescent COVID-19. CDR3 DNA sequence: TGTGCCAGCAGTTGGCTAGCGGGGGCCTACGAGCAGTACTTC. Its translation is CASSWLAGAYEQYF.